This TCR beta chain was sequenced for a study of shared T cell receptors in the human thymus. The V gene's germline CDR1 is LNHDA and CDR2 SQIVND (reference sequence). This CDR3 contains 12 residues. V gave up 5 bases and J gave up 5 bases; unmatched junction bases: 2. Using immunoSEQ multiplex PCR, the repertoire was profiled, and TCRdb retains in-frame clones only, with some absent. Among roughly 550,000 clones listed, approximately 80% were seen once. The sample also formed part of further work on human thymus T cells. In that study: Healthy Finnish infants having corrective surgery for congenital heart defects served as donors. Thymus tissue was removed during corrective cardiac surgery. What appeared biased in thymic and blood repertoires was the usage of V and J genes. Related research described strongly overlapping thymic repertoires in unrelated people.

Sequencing was carried out using thymocytes. The rearrangement joins TRBV19 to TRBJ2-7; 8 positions match TRBD1. The TCR originated in a boy less than two years old with a congenital heart defect. CDR3 amino acids: CASSPTGDEQYF. The CDR3, as DNA: TGTGCCAGTAGTCCGACAGGGGACGAGCAGTACTTC.